This T cell receptor beta chain was identified during a study of cytomegalovirus exposure and HLA in healthy donors. Study conclusions and caveats: It was only CMV serostatus that was available as immune exposure information. Rarity held for most TCR sequences, but there were some public TCRs that occurred in many donors.

This clone was counted only a few times. As yet, its antigen is unknown. This PCR relied on a set of 60 Vbeta primers and 13 Jbeta primers. Data came from immunoSEQ multiplex PCR; TCRdb stores just in-frame clones and leaves some out. The table shows tens of thousands of clones, with 67% occurring only once. V lost 7 bases and J 5 bases, leaving 15 bases between the germline ends. CDR1 is LNHDA, CDR2 SQIVND, per germline (reference sequence). This CDR3 spans 14 amino acids. This chain joins TRBV19 and TRBJ2-1; D is perhaps TRBD1 (5 bases). Source material: PBMCs. This clonotype was obtained from a woman in her 50s in good health and CMV-seropositive. CDR3 region: CASNRWGRNNEQFF. As DNA, the CDR3 is TGTGCCAGTAATAGGTGGGGCAGGAACAATGAGCAGTTCTTC.